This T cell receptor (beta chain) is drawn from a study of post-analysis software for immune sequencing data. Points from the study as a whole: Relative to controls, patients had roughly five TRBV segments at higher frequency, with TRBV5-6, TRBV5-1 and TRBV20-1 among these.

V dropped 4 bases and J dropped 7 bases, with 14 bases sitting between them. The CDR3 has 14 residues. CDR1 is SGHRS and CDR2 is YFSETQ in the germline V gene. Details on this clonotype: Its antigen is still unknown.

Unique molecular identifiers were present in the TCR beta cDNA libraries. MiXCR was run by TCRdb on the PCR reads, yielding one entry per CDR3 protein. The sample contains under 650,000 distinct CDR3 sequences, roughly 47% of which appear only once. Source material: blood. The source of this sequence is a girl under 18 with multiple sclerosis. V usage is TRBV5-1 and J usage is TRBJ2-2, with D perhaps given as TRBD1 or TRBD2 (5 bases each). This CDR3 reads CASSEGPEVGELFF. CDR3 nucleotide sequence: TGCGCCAGCAGCGAGGGGCCCGAGGTCGGGGAGCTGTTTTTT.